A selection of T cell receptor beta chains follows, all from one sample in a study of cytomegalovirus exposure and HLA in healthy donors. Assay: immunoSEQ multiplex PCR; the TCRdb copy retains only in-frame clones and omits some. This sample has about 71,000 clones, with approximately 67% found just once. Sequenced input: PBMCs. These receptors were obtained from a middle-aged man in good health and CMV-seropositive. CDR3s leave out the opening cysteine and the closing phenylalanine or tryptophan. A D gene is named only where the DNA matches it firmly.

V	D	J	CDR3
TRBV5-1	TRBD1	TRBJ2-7	ASSLAWDRGTYEQY
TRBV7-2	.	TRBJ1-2	ASGQNRDLNGYT
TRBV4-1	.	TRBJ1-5	ASSQVDRQPQH
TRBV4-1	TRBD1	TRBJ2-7	ASSGGQGPAYEQY
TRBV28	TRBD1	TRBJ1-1	ASSSGTGTTEAF
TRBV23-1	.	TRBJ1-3	ASSQSRGAGNTIY
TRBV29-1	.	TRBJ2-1	SVAGNNEQF
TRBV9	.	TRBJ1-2	ASSVQPLTGKEGYT
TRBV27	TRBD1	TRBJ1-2	ASSPRTGDGYT
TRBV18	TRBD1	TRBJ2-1	ASSAGQGATNEQF
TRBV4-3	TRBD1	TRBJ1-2	ASSQDLGETGGYYGYT
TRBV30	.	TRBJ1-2	AWSATGGKNYGYT
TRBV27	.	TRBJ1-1	ASSSRGWMNTEAF
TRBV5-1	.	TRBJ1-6	ASSLEGAGSGNSPLH
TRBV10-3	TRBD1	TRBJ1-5	ATSDRESSQPQH